This record concerns one TCR beta chain sequence. Its target antigen remains unknown. No base qualities exist here, and no much larger clone lies one base off it. These data belong to a study of blood T cell repertoires in COVID-19 (dated by TCRdb to about 2020). Study-level background: The collaborator samples originated in the United States, Italy and Spain and spanned the acute and convalescent phases of COVID-19. The prospective study material was composed of cDNA or gDNA derived from T cells, B-cell-depleted T cells, or PBMCs. The dataset comprised deeply sampled blood TCRbeta repertoires from subjects exposed to, actively infected with, or recovered from COVID-19. The repertoires were made available in a free public database intended to serve as a resource for research on the immune response to SARS-CoV-2. Samples came from the ongoing ImmuneRACE study (first 160 participants) plus 1,254 subjects from 6 global collaborators. A de-identified subject ID, COVID-19 status, age in years and sex were almost always included in the sample metadata. HLA class I and class II types, where available, came from metadata supplied by the sample provider rather than from assay-based typing. What the work shows at the level of the full study, not this receptor alone: How much clinical and demographic metadata was included differed by source and by participant, and the metadata was provided uncurated.

Participants in the prospective study were aged about 18 to 95 years, lived in some 24 United States geographic areas, and enrolled through a virtual design. In the prospective study, cohorts were assigned on the basis of participant-reported clinical history obtained from a screening survey and a study questionnaire. Mobile phlebotomists in the prospective study collected whole blood, serum and a nasopharyngeal or oropharyngeal swab from every participant. Participants in the prospective study had the option to provide additional blood draws and questionnaires over an approximately 2-month period. Prospective study blood samples were shipped either frozen or at room temperature before DNA extraction. TCRbeta CDR3 regions were amplified from genomic DNA by means of the immunoSEQ Assay, a bias-controlled multiplex PCR. Processing in the source paper ran as follows. The number of nucleated cells in each sample was estimated from the amplification of reference gene primers within the assay. To quantify the absolute abundance of each unique TCRbeta CDR3 rearrangement, sequence reads were collapsed and filtered. Productive Simpson clonality was computed per sample as the square root of Simpson's diversity index over productive rearrangements. The source is immuneACCESS, and TCRdb retained only in-frame sequences with V and J called. Part of the clones is not carried over; for the studies checked, unresolved V genes explain less than half of this, and the remainder is unexplained. The V and J calls and clone size were taken over from that table, and D and trimming were inferred from the DNA. The sample records around 300,000 clones, 90% of which are singletons. The ten largest clones add up to 1.5% to 2% of the sample.

V was cut back by 3 bases and J by 4 bases, leaving a gap of 12 bases between them. The CDR3 contains 14 residues, cysteine and phenylalanine counted. Left in the record is the CDR3 DNA by itself, 42 bases read in frame from the first base. The germline V gene gives CDR1 as KGHSH and CDR2 as LQKENI. Rearrangement joined TRBV18 to TRBJ1-1; a tentative D match to TRBD1 spans 5 bases. The receptor was derived from a woman between 18 and 29 years old with acute COVID-19. The sequenced material came from PBMCs or T cells enriched from blood (not recorded which). The CDR3 protein sequence reads: CASSPRGLLTEAFF. The DNA sequence is TGTGCCAGCTCACCTCGGGGACTGCTCACTGAAGCTTTCTTT.